The 10 T cell receptor beta chains below all came from one sample that was sequenced in a study of T cells in Graves' hyperthyroidism and ophthalmopathy. The investigators amplified TCR beta CDR3 regions from RNA transcripts. The HTBI primer set drove a first-round RT-PCR of the TCR CDR3. MiXCR, applied by TCRdb to the multiplex PCR reads, yields one record per CDR3 protein. The sample records around 620,000 distinct CDR3 sequences, 11% to 15% being singletons. Input material: blood. The receptors derive from a woman under 30 with Graves' ophthalmopathy.

This clonotype was recorded at least ten times. The chain employs TRBV5-1 and TRBJ2-5, with D hard to call. CDR1 SGHRS and CDR2 YFSETQ come from the germline V gene. This CDR3 has 15 residues. V lost 6 bases and J 5 bases, leaving 20 bases between the germline ends. Written as DNA, the CDR3 is TGCGCCAGCATGCCCGGCACCCTAAGGTCGGAGACCCAGTACTTC. It encodes CASMPGTLRSETQYF.

Comments on this clonotype: Mismatch with germline at one junction end may stem from a read error. The chain carries TRBV4-2 and TRBJ2-7; TRBD1 aligns across 7 bases. Germline loops: CDR1 LGHNA, CDR2 YNFKEQ. The CDR3 runs 14 residues. CDR3 DNA: TGTGCCTGCAGCCAAGATTGGGACAGCTACGAGCAGTACTTC. This sequence encodes CACSQDWDSYEQYF.

This clonotype was counted a few times. The chain recombines TRBV6-2 or TRBV6-3 with TRBJ2-2, with D possibly matching TRBD1 (6 bases). The V end was cut by 6 bases, the J end by 3 bases, with 35 bases between. Per the germline V gene, CDR1 is MNHEY and CDR2 is SVGEGT. The CDR3 spans 22 residues. The CDR3 is CASSQDPFRRQDRTRYTGELFF. The CDR3 nucleotides are TGTGCCAGCAGCCAAGATCCATTTAGAAGACAGGACCGAACCCGATACACCGGGGAGCTGTTTTTT.

At least ten counts were recorded for this clonotype. CDR3 DNA: TGTGCCACCGGACAGGGGGCAACCCTCAACCAAGAGACCCAGTACTTC. Translating it yields CATGQGATLNQETQYF. The chain employs TRBV10-3 and TRBJ2-5, with 11 bases lining up with TRBD1. CDR3 length: 16 amino acids. Unmatched junction bases numbered 10, after V lost 10 bases and J lost 0 bases. CDR1 is ENHRY and CDR2 is SYGVKD in the germline V gene.

The gene calls are TRBV6-2 or TRBV6-3 and TRBJ2-1; the D gene is possibly TRBD1 (5 bases). This CDR3 region has 13 residues. The V and J ends lost 5 bases and 9 bases respectively, with 14 bases between them. Germline CDR1 and CDR2: MNHEY and SVGEGT. CDR3 residues: CASSIGVRSEQFF. CDR3 nucleotide sequence: TGTGCCAGCAGTATAGGGGTACGTTCTGAGCAGTTCTTC.

This clonotype has only a few counts. The V gene is TRBV24-1, the J gene TRBJ2-3; a possible D gene is TRBD2 (6 bases). The CDR3 is made up of 15 amino acids. Trimming pared 1 base from V and 2 bases from J, leaving 9 bases between. The germline gives CDR1 KGHDR, CDR2 SFDVKD. The CDR3 protein is CATSDFSGYTDTQYF. The DNA for the CDR3 is TGTGCCACCAGTGATTTTAGCGGATACACAGATACGCAGTATTTT.

This clonotype has more than one count but fewer than ten. V and J are TRBV12-3 or TRBV12-4 and TRBJ1-1; perhaps TRBD1 as D (6 bases). The CDR3 consists of 12 residues. Trimming stripped 7 bases from V and 4 bases from J, with 10 bases between. CDR3 bases: TGTGCCAGCACCACGACAGGCACTGAAGCTTTCTTT. The encoded protein is CASTTTGTEAFF.

This clonotype was observed at least ten times. Its ends do not fully match the called genes, so a read error is possible. CDR3 amino acids: CSAGDRNLYEQYF. In DNA form, the CDR3 reads TGCAGTGCTGGAGACAGAAATCTCTACGAGCAGTACTTC. The genes are TRBV20-1 and TRBJ2-7; D possibly corresponds to TRBD1 (5 bases). The V gene's germline CDR1 is DFQATT and CDR2 SNEGSKA (reference sequence). This CDR3 has 13 residues.

There are many counts of this clonotype. V is TRBV11-2 and J is TRBJ2-2; D not certain. Looked up from germline, CDR1 is SGHAT and CDR2 is FQNNGV. The CDR3 loop spans 15 amino acids. The ends were cut back, 1 base at V and 5 bases at J, with 11 bases in the middle. The CDR3 loop is CASSLVGRSTGELFF. For the CDR3, the DNA is TGTGCCAGCAGCTTAGTAGGACGGTCAACCGGGGAGCTGTTTTTT.

A note on this clonotype: One junction end disagrees with the germline gene, perhaps due to a read error. The rearrangement joins TRBV25-1 to TRBJ2-5; 7 nucleotides match TRBD1. This CDR3 spans 13 amino acids. Germline-derived CDR1 and CDR2 are MGHDK and SYGVNS. The CDR3 loop is CASSKPGTDELHF. CDR3 in DNA: TGTGCCAGCAGTAAACCCGGGACAGATGAGCTCCACTTC.